This entry features one TCR beta chain sequence. Its specificity is unknown. These data come from a study of a mutant IDH1 vaccine in newly diagnosed glioma. Across the whole study: Eight vaccinations reached patients in weeks 1, 3, 5, 7, 11, 15, 19 and 23. Receipt of radiotherapy, temozolomide, or both preceded the study, and most received both. Among treated patients, 62.5% were male and approximately 40% female, and mean age was approximately 40 years. The start of vaccination came 4-6 weeks after radiotherapy alone, or with temozolomide cycles.

The time point is: week 11, during vaccination. The investigators gave 300 ug of mutant IDH1 20-mer peptide in each vaccine dose, together with topical imiquimod. V was trimmed by 3 bases and J by 0 bases, leaving 6 bases between them. Germline V lookup: CDR1 MDHEN, CDR2 SYDVKM. There are 15 residues in the CDR3. Assay used: immunoSEQ multiplex PCR; TCRdb lists only in-frame clones, some missing. The repertoire holds tens of thousands of clones, over 80% seen once, with roughly 2% in the top ten. The chain joins TRBV28 to TRBJ2-6; D perhaps matches TRBD2 (6 bases). Sequenced here: PBMCs, sampled from a glioma patient whose treatment included an IDH1 peptide vaccine. The sequence was obtained from a man aged 40-49 years with glioma. CDR3: CASSLGGSGANVLTF. The CDR3 region has the DNA TGTGCCAGCAGTTTGGGAGGCTCTGGGGCCAACGTCCTGACTTTC.